The next 32 T cell receptor beta chains were all read from a single sample in a study of blood T cell repertoires in COVID-19. Clones were read by immunoSEQ multiplex PCR, and TCRdb kept only the in-frame ones, dropping some. The sample lists about 230,000 clones, about 91% seen once, with around 2.5% in the top ten. Material: PBMCs or T cells enriched from blood (not recorded which). All receptors derive from a woman in her forties with acute COVID-19.

The J gene is TRBJ1-5, the V gene TRBV7-9, with 10 nucleotides matching TRBD1. This CDR3 spans 13 amino acids. The V segment lost 6 bases and the J segment 6 bases; nucleotides outside the gene matches: 2. Looked up from germline, CDR1 is SEHNR and CDR2 is FQNEAQ (reference sequence). CDR3 DNA sequence: TGTGCCAGCAGAGGGACAGGGGCTCAGCCCCAGCATTTT. Translating gives CASRGTGAQPQHF.

The chain couples TRBV12-5 to TRBJ2-1; possibly TRBD2 for D (7 bases). Germline V lookup: CDR1 LGHNT, CDR2 FRNRAP. The V end was cut by 6 bases, the J end by 3 bases, with 18 bases between. The CDR3 covers 16 residues. Here the CDR3 reads CASGQGGGGNYNEQFF. The DNA of the CDR3 is TGTGCTAGTGGCCAAGGGGGAGGGGGGAACTACAATGAGCAGTTCTTC.

The J gene is TRBJ1-5, the V gene TRBV5-1; D may be TRBD1 (5 bases). Trimming removed 0 bases at V and 7 bases at J, with 14 bases between. Germline V gives CDR1 SGHRS, CDR2 YFSETQ. The length of the CDR3 is 15 residues. Written as DNA, the CDR3 is TGCGCCAGCAGCTTGGCTGGGGCGTCCGGCCAGCCCCAGCATTTT. Protein: CASSLAGASGQPQHF. Complete variable domain (other parts from reference TRBV5-1 and TRBJ1-5): KAGVTQTPRYLIKTRGQQVTLSCSPISGHRSVSWYQQTPGQGLQFLFEYFSETQRNKGNFPGRFSGRQFSNSRSEMNVSTLELGDSALYLCASSLAGASGQPQHFGDGTRLSIL.

The genes are TRBV6-6 and TRBJ1-1; 8 positions agree with TRBD1. J gave up 1 base and V 6 bases, and 4 bases lay outside the gene matches. CDR3 length equals 14 residues. In germline, CDR1 is MNHNY, CDR2 SVGAGI (reference sequence). The CDR3 coding sequence is TGTGCCAGCAGGCCAGGGGGCGCGAACACTGAAGCTTTCTTT. This sequence encodes CASRPGGANTEAFF.

V is TRBV10-3 and J is TRBJ1-1; 8 positions match TRBD1. CDR1 is ENHRY, CDR2 SYGVKD, per germline. The CDR3 has 15 amino acids. J gave up 0 bases and V 4 bases, and 4 bases lay outside the gene matches. Here the CDR3 DNA reads TGTGCCATCAGTGGGTTACAGGGGGTGAACACTGAAGCTTTCTTT. It is translated as CAISGLQGVNTEAFF.

The CDR3 DNA reads TGTGCCAGCAGCTTGAGGGTTGGGACAGGGGGCACAGATACGCAGTATTTT. It codes for CASSLRVGTGGTDTQYF. The chain uses TRBV5-5 and TRBJ2-3; the match to TRBD1 covers 10 bases. The length of the CDR3 is 17 residues. CDR1 is SGHKS and CDR2 is YYEKEE in the germline V gene (reference sequence). Trimming at V came to 1 base and at J to 1 base, leaving 6 bases not matched to a gene. The full variable domain, with the rest looked up from reference TRBV5-5 and TRBJ2-3, is DAGVTQSPTHLIKTRGQQVTLRCSPISGHKSVSWYQQVLGQGPQFIFQYYEKEERGRGNFPDRFSARQFPNYSSELNVNALLLGDSALYLCASSLRVGTGGTDTQYFGPGTRLTVL.

In its sample, this clone was seen a few times. This chain joins TRBV5-1 and TRBJ1-1; the D is unclear. V gave up 5 bases and J gave up 8 bases, with 16 bases separating them. This CDR3 is 13 amino acids long. Germline V gives CDR1 SGHRS, CDR2 YFSETQ. The CDR3, as DNA: TGCGCCAGCAGGTGGGAGGCAGGCTGGGAAGCTTTCTTT. It is translated as CASRWEAGWEAFF.

This chain connects TRBV7-2 to TRBJ2-1; TRBD2 agrees at 12 bases. The ends lost 5 bases at V and 5 bases at J; junction bases unmatched: 7. This CDR3 region has 16 residues. From germline, CDR1 is SGHTA and CDR2 FQGNSA. Here the CDR3 reads CASSTSGLAGHNEQFF. The CDR3, as DNA: TGTGCCAGCAGCACCTCCGGACTAGCGGGACACAATGAGCAGTTCTTC.

This clone has more than one count but fewer than ten. V is TRBV19 and J is TRBJ2-7, with D possibly matching TRBD1 (6 bases). Germline lookup yields CDR1 LNHDA and CDR2 SQIVND (reference sequence). V lost 9 bases and J 3 bases, leaving 15 bases between the germline ends. This CDR3 has 13 amino acids. CDR3 in DNA: TGTGCCAGACCCGCGGACAGTATCTACGAGCAGTACTTC. This gives the protein CARPADSIYEQYF.

This clone occurred a few times. The chain has TRBV21-1 and TRBJ1-2; the D call TRBD1 from the table was never checked on the DNA. TRBV21-1 is recorded as a pseudogene. This CDR3 has 15 amino acids. DNA for the CDR3: TGTGCCAGCAGCAAAGGACAACCTCCAAACTATGGCTACACCTTC. Amino acid sequence: CASSKGQPPNYGYTF.

This clone occurred once. The chain has TRBV3-1 (or the pseudogene TRBV3-2) and TRBJ1-4, with D possibly TRBD1 on 6 matching bases. The ends were cut back, 3 bases at V and 8 bases at J, with 16 bases in the middle. Germline V gene data show CDR1 as LGHDT and CDR2 as YNNKEL (reference sequence). The length of the CDR3 is 15 residues. This chain's CDR3 is CASSHWGGVGEKLFF. The CDR3 coding sequence is TGTGCCAGCAGCCATTGGGGGGGCGTAGGAGAAAAACTGTTTTTT.

The V and J genes are TRBV4-2 and TRBJ2-1; 8 bases fit TRBD2. This CDR3 is 16 amino acids long. V lost 0 bases and J lost 6; bases outside the gene matches: 7. Germline CDR1 and CDR2: LGHNA and YNFKEQ. CDR3 coding DNA: TGTGCCAGCAGCCAAGAAGGACTAGCTGGCCGCAATGAGCAGTTCTTC. Translated: CASSQEGLAGRNEQFF.

J is TRBJ2-3 and V is TRBV5-1; 10 bases map to TRBD1. The ends lost 0 bases at V and 3 bases at J; junction bases unmatched: 4. Germline assignment: CDR1 SGHRS and CDR2 YFSETQ. The CDR3 contains 16 residues. DNA of the CDR3: TGCGCCAGCAGCTTGGTAGGGACAGGGGTGACAGATACGCAGTATTTT. Protein: CASSLVGTGVTDTQYF.

This chain connects TRBV4-2 to TRBJ1-1; D call uncertain. The V and J ends lost 7 bases and 3 bases respectively, with 18 bases between them. The germline V gene has CDR1 LGHNA and CDR2 YNFKEQ. The CDR3 is 15 amino acids. CDR3 protein: CASTRAGSGDTEAFF. DNA for the CDR3: TGTGCCAGCACCCGAGCGGGCTCTGGGGACACTGAAGCTTTCTTT.

The table lists this clone with a count of one. This chain connects TRBV5-6 to TRBJ1-1; TRBD1 is a possible D gene (5 bases). CDR3 size: 11 residues. V dropped 4 bases and J dropped 7 bases, with 8 bases sitting between them. Germline CDR1 SGHDT, CDR2 YYEEEE. CDR3 loop: CASSVGLEAFF. The DNA of the CDR3 is TGTGCCAGCAGCGTGGGACTTGAAGCTTTCTTT.

The chain carries TRBV7-2 and TRBJ2-7, with 7 positions matching TRBD2. The V and J ends lost 4 bases and 6 bases, in that order; junction bases with no gene match: 6. CDR1 is SGHTA, CDR2 FQGNSA, per germline. The CDR3 has 13 amino acids. CDR3 residues: CASSSSAGSEQYF. In DNA, the CDR3 is TGTGCCAGCAGCTCTTCAGCGGGGTCCGAGCAGTACTTC. The variable domain in full, with the rest retrieved from reference TRBV7-2 and TRBJ2-7, is GAGVSQSPSNKVTEKGKDVELRCDPISGHTALYWYRQSLGQGLEFLIYFQGNSAPDKSGLPSDRFSAERTGGSVSTLTIQRTQQEDSAVYLCASSSSAGSEQYFGPGTRLTVT.

This clone was picked up one time. The J gene is TRBJ2-7, the V gene TRBV5-6, with D tentatively TRBD1 (6 bases). The CDR3 is 14 residues long. Germline V gene lookup returns CDR1 SGHDT and CDR2 YYEEEE. The V end lost 4 bases, the J end lost 6 bases, and 17 bases lay between the germline ends. CDR3 in amino acids: CASSPRQVAAEQYF. CDR3 nucleotides: TGTGCCAGCAGCCCAAGACAGGTCGCCGCCGAGCAGTACTTC.

The V call is TRBV7-2, the J call TRBJ2-3; D is perhaps TRBD2 (5 bases). V was pared by 5 bases and J by 8 bases, with 23 bases between. Germline V gene lookup returns CDR1 SGHTA and CDR2 FQGNSA. The CDR3 is 16 residues long. This CDR3 is CASSLVEAGRAATQYF. CDR3 in DNA: TGTGCCAGCAGCCTAGTGGAGGCTGGGCGGGCGGCTACGCAGTATTTT.

This chain uses TRBV9 with TRBJ1-2, with 9 bases matching TRBD1. V shed 0 bases, J shed 2 bases, and the junction held 2 bases outside the gene matches. Looked up from germline, CDR1 is SGDLS and CDR2 is YYNGEE. The CDR3 covers 15 residues. DNA for the CDR3: TGTGCCAGCAGCGTAGAACAGGGGGCGAACTATGGCTACACCTTC. This sequence encodes CASSVEQGANYGYTF.

The chain has TRBV2 and TRBJ2-5; the match to TRBD1 covers 10 bases. CDR1 and CDR2 (germline): SNHLY, FYNNEI. V was pared by 8 bases and J by 5 bases, with 11 bases of the junction left unmatched. The CDR3 is 15 residues long. CDR3 coding DNA: TGTGCCAGCCCCCGGGACAGGGGCCCGAGGGAGACCCAGTACTTC. Translated: CASPRDRGPRETQYF.

The J gene is TRBJ1-6, the V gene TRBV2, with 8 positions matching TRBD1. The CDR3 runs to 13 residues. CDR1 and CDR2 from the germline V gene are SNHLY and FYNNEI. J gave up 9 bases and V 4 bases, and 2 bases lay outside the gene matches. As DNA, the CDR3 is TGTGCCAGCAGTGTACAGGGGGGTTCACCCCTCCACTTT. Amino acid sequence: CASSVQGGSPLHF.

CDR3 sequence: CASTRTSRSYNEQFF. CDR3 nucleotide sequence: TGTGCCAGCACCCGGACTAGCCGATCCTACAATGAGCAGTTCTTC. The V and J genes are TRBV28 and TRBJ2-1; 8 nucleotides line up with TRBD2. Germline V lookup: CDR1 MDHEN, CDR2 SYDVKM. V lost 7 bases and J lost 1; bases outside the gene matches: 6. This CDR3 is 15 amino acids long.

The CDR3 spells CASSSGSAGNTEAFF. CDR3 DNA: TGTGCCAGCAGTTCGGGATCCGCCGGGAACACTGAAGCTTTCTTT. V is TRBV27 and J is TRBJ1-1; D is unresolved. Trimming left V 4 bases short and J 1 base short, with 13 bases between. Per germline, CDR1 MNHEY and CDR2 SMNVEV (reference sequence). The CDR3 consists of 15 residues.

This CDR3 is CASSLGGSPGGTKQFF. The CDR3 DNA is TGTGCCAGCAGCTTAGGGGGGAGTCCCGGGGGAACCAAGCAGTTCTTC. V is TRBV7-9 and J is TRBJ2-1; perhaps TRBD2 as D (6 bases). The germline gives CDR1 SEHNR, CDR2 FQNEAQ (reference sequence). V was shortened by 1 base and J by 11 bases, with 21 bases between the two germline ends. The CDR3 contains 16 residues.

The CDR3 loop is CASSTQTASNQPQHF. CDR3 nucleotide sequence: TGTGCCAGTAGTACACAGACAGCTTCCAATCAGCCCCAGCATTTT. V and J are TRBV19 and TRBJ1-5; D is perhaps TRBD1 (5 bases). Germline V CDR1 and CDR2: LNHDA, SQIVND (reference sequence). V lost 4 bases, J lost 3 bases, and 13 bases lay in between. This CDR3 region has 15 residues.

This chain joins TRBV4-3 and TRBJ1-1; 9 bases line up with TRBD1. CDR1 LGHNA and CDR2 YSLEER come from the germline V gene. The V segment lost 2 bases and the J segment 7 bases; nucleotides outside the gene matches: 5. This CDR3 has 14 amino acids. CDR3 sequence: CASSQNRGRSEAFF. The DNA of the CDR3 is TGCGCCAGCAGCCAAAACAGGGGGCGGAGTGAAGCTTTCTTT.

This chain links TRBV5-4 with TRBJ2-7; the D gene is possibly TRBD1 (6 bases). The CDR3 totals 16 residues. V was pared by 0 bases and J by 3 bases, with 16 bases between. CDR1 is SGHNT, CDR2 YYREEE, per germline (reference sequence). The CDR3: CASSLDPPTGNYEQYF. In nucleotides, the CDR3 is TGTGCCAGCAGCTTGGACCCCCCCACAGGGAACTACGAGCAGTACTTC.

The rearrangement uses TRBV5-6 and TRBJ1-2; D is ambiguous. V was trimmed by 2 bases and J by 4 bases, leaving 12 bases between them. Germline lookup yields CDR1 SGHDT and CDR2 YYEEEE. There are 14 residues in the CDR3. The DNA for the CDR3 is TGTGCCAGCAGCTTTGCGGGGAGCCGCTATGGCTACACCTTC. Its translation: CASSFAGSRYGYTF.

DNA for the CDR3: TGTGCCAGCAGCTATCAAAGGGGCTCTGGAAACACCATATATTTT. Its translation is CASSYQRGSGNTIYF. V is TRBV5-4 and J is TRBJ1-3; D possibly corresponds to TRBD1 (5 bases). The CDR3 spans 15 residues. CDR1 SGHNT and CDR2 YYREEE come from the germline V gene (reference sequence). The V gene lost 3 bases and the J gene lost 0 bases, with 10 bases spanning the gap.

This sequence joins TRBV5-1 and TRBJ1-1; 7 nucleotides agree with TRBD1. Trimming took 4 bases from V and 0 from J; bases not matched to a gene: 12. CDR3 length: 17 amino acids. Per the germline V gene, CDR1 is SGHRS and CDR2 is YFSETQ. CDR3 protein: CASSRIQGSGLNTEAFF. The CDR3 DNA reads TGCGCCAGCAGCAGAATACAGGGGAGCGGGTTGAACACTGAAGCTTTCTTT.

This chain connects TRBV3-1 (or the pseudogene TRBV3-2) to TRBJ2-2, with D hard to call. There are 16 residues in the CDR3. With 6 bases removed from V and 0 bases from J, the gap between germline ends came to 14 bases. Per the germline V gene, CDR1 is LGHDT and CDR2 is YNNKEL (reference sequence). DNA for the CDR3: TGTGCCAGCAGTCACTACCGCATCCCGAACACCGGGGAGCTGTTTTTT. Amino acid sequence: CASSHYRIPNTGELFF.

The rearrangement uses TRBV6-5 and TRBJ2-7; 10 bases are shared with TRBD1. Germline V gene lookup returns CDR1 MNHEY and CDR2 SVGAGI. The CDR3 spans 14 residues. V lost 6 bases to trimming and J lost 7 bases; unmatched junction nucleotides: 9. Here the CDR3 reads CASSPGQGVYEQYF. CDR3 nucleotides: TGTGCCAGCAGCCCCGGACAGGGGGTTTATGAGCAGTACTTC.